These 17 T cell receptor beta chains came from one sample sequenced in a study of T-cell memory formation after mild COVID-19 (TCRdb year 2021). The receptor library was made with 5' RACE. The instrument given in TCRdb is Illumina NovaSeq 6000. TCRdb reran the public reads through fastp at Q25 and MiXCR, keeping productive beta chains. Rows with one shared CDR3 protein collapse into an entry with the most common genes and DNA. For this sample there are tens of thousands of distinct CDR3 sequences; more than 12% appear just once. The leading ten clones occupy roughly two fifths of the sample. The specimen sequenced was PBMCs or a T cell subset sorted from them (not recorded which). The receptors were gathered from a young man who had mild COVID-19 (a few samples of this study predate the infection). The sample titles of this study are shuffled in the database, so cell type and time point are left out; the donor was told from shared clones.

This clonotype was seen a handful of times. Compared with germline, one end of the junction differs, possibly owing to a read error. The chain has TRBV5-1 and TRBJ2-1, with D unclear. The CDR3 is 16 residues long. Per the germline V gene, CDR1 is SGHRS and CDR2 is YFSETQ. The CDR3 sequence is CASRFRAEISYNEQFF. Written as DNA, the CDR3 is TGCGCCAGCCGCTTTAGGGCAGAAATCTCCTACAATGAGCAGTTCTTC.

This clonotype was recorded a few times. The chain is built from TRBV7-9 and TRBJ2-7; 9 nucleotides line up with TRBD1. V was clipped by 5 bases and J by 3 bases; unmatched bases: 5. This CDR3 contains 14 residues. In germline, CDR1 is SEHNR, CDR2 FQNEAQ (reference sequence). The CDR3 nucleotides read TGTGCCAGCAGCGGCCGACAGGGGGACTACGAGCAGTACGTC. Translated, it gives CASSGRQGDYEQYV.

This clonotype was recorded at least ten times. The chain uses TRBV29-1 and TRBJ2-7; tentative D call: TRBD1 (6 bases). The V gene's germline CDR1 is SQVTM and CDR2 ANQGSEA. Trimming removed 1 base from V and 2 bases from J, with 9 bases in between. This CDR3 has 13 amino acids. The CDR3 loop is CSVEAGQPYEQYF. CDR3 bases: TGCAGCGTTGAAGCCGGACAGCCCTACGAGCAGTACTTC.

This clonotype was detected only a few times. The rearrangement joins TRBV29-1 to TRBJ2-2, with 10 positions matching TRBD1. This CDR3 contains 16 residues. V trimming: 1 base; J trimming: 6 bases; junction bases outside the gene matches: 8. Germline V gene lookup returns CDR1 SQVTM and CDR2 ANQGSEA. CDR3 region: CSVEAPGQGNPGELFF. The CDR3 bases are TGCAGCGTTGAAGCCCCGGGACAGGGGAATCCCGGGGAGCTGTTTTTT.

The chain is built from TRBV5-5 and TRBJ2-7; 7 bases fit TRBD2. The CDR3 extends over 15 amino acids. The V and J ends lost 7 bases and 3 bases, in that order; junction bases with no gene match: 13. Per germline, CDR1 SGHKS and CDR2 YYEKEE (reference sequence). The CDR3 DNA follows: TGTGCCAGCGGAGCGGGGCCGTCCTTCTTCTACGAGCAGTACTTC. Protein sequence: CASGAGPSFFYEQYF.

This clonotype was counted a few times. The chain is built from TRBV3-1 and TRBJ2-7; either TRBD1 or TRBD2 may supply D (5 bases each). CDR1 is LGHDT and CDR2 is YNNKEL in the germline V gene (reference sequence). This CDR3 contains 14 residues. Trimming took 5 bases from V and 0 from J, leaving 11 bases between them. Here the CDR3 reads CASSDGTSSYEQYF. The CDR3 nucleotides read TGTGCCAGCAGCGACGGGACGTCCTCCTACGAGCAGTACTTC.

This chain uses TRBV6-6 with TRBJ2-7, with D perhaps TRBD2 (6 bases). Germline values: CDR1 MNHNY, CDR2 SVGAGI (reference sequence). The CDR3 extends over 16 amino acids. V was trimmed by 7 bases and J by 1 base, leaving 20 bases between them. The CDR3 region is CASTLHPAGRSYEQYF. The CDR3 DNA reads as TGTGCCAGCACTTTACATCCAGCGGGCAGATCCTACGAGCAGTACTTC.

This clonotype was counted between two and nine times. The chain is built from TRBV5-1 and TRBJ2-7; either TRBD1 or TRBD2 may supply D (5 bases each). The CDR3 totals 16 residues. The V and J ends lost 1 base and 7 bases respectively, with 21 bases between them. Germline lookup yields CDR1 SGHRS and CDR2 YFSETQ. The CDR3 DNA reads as TGCGCCAGCAGCTTGAACCCTTACCGGGACCTCCAAGAGCAGTACGTC. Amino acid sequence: CASSLNPYRDLQEQYV.

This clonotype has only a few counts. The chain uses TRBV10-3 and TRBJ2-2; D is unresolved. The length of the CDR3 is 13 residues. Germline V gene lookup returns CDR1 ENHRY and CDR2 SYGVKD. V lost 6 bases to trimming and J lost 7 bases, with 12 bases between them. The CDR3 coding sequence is TGTGCCATCAGCGCCCTAGGGAACGGGGAGCTGTTTTTT. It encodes CAISALGNGELFF.

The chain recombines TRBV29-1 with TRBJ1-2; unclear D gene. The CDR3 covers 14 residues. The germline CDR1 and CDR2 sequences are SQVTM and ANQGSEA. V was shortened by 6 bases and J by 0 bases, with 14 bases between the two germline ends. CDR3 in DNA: TGCAGCGTGGCCTTGGTGGGAGCTAACTATGGCTACACCTTC. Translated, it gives CSVALVGANYGYTF.

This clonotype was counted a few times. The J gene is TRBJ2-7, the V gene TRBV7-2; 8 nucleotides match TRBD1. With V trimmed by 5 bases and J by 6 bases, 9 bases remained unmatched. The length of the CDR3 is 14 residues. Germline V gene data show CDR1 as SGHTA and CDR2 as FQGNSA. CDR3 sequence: CASSQGQADVEQYF. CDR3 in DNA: TGTGCCAGCAGCCAGGGACAGGCTGATGTCGAGCAGTACTTC. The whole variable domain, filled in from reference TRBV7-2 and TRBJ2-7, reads GAGVSQSPSNKVTEKGKDVELRCDPISGHTALYWYRQSLGQGLEFLIYFQGNSAPDKSGLPSDRFSAERTGGSVSTLTIQRTQQEDSAVYLCASSQGQADVEQYFGPGTRLTVT.

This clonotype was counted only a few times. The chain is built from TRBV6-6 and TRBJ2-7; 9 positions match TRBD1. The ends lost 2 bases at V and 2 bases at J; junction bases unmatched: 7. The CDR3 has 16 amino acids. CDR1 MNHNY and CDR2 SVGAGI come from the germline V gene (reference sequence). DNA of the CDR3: TGTGCCAGCAGTTACGGAGGGACAGGGATGACCTACGAGCAGTACTTC. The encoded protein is CASSYGGTGMTYEQYF.

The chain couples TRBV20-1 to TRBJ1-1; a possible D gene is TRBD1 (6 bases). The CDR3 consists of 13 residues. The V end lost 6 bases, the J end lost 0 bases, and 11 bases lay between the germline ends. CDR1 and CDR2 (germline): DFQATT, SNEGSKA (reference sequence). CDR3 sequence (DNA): TGCAGTGCCAGGAGGGGGGTGAACACTGAAGCTTTCTTT. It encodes CSARRGVNTEAFF.

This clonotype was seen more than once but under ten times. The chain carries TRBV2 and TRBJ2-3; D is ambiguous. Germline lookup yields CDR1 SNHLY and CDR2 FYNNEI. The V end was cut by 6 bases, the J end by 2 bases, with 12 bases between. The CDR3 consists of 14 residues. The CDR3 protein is CASRPRGFTDTQYF. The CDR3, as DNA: TGTGCCAGCAGGCCTCGAGGCTTCACAGATACGCAGTATTTT.

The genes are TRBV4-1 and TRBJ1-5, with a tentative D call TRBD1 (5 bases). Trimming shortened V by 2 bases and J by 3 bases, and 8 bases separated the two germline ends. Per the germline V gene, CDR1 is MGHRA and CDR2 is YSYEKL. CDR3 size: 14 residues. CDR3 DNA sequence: TGCGCCAGCAGCCAACTAGGGGACAATCAGCCCCAGCATTTT. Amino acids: CASSQLGDNQPQHF.

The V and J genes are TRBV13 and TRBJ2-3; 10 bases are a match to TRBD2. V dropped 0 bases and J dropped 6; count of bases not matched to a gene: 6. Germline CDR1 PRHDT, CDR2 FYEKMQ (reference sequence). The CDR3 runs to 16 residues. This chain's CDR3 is CASSLGSGGALDTQYF. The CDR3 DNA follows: TGTGCCAGCAGCTTAGGCAGCGGGGGGGCCTTGGATACGCAGTATTTT.

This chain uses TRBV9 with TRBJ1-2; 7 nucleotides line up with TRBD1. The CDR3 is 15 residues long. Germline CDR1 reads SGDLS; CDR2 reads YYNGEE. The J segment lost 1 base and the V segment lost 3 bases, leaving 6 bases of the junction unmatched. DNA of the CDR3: TGTGCCAGCAGCGGAGACCGGGACAGTAACTATGGCTACACCTTC. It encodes CASSGDRDSNYGYTF.